The T cell receptor (beta chain) described here comes from a study of radiation and T cells in renal cell carcinoma (dated by TCRdb to the early 2020s). General notes on the study: TCR beta sequencing covered over 50 samples in total, comprising some 25 tumors and approximately 27 peripheral blood samples. The final blood draw took place at 4 weeks after radiation, the same time as nephrectomy. Across all 55 or so samples, 4,016,671 unique CDR3 nucleotide sequences, encoding roughly 2,600,000 unique CDR3 amino acid sequences, were identified.

Sequences KGHSH (CDR1) and LQKENI (CDR2) are obtained from the germline V gene. The CDR3 starts with the cysteine, ends with the phenylalanine, and has 14 residues. CDR3 DNA is the only sequence kept; it has 42 bases, read in frame from the first base. Relative to germline, V is 7 bases shorter and J is 6 bases shorter, with 18 bases between their ends. Remarks on this clone: Its cognate antigen has yet to be identified. Base qualities are missing; no much larger clone stands one base away.

TCR beta libraries were generated from genomic DNA with the immunoSEQ kit, following the manufacturer's recommendations. To prepare libraries, a first multiplex PCR with proprietary primers was run, followed by a second PCR that added unique barcodes, and a bead cleanup was done after each round. Each sample batch included a kit-provided positive control reaction and a negative control reaction. The final libraries underwent checking on an Agilent 4200 TapeStation D1000 ScreenTape, volumetric pooling, and quantification by qPCR. Sequencing was performed on an Illumina NextSeq500 using a MidOutput 150-cycle cartridge, with 156 Read1 cycles, 15 Index1 cycles, and the kit custom primers. The pooled library was loaded at 0.95 to 1 pM, with a roughly 20% PhiX control spiked in. For the original study's pipeline: Vendor-processed data were analyzed in R, with a clonotype defined as all T cells sharing the same CDR3 nucleotide sequence. For clone abundance analyses, frequencies were normalized to the 10,000 most abundant clones per sample. Public T cell clones, averaging fewer than five per sample, were removed before analysis. A difference in abundance of at least 32-fold between compartments was used to define tumor-enriched and baseline blood-enriched clonotypes. Clonotypes expanded or contracted between blood time points were identified with a beta-binomial differential abundance model. Similarity between tumor and blood repertoires was quantified using the Baroni-Urbani and Buser coefficient, and groups were compared with two-tailed Wilcoxon tests in R. TCRdb mirrors the immuneACCESS table, restricted to in-frame sequences. Some clones are absent from its copies; in checked studies, under half trace to an unresolved V gene, and the reason for the others is unknown. V and J calls and clone size are as listed in that table; D and trimming were resolved from the DNA. This sample has 140,000 to 150,000 clones in its table, and 80% to 90% of those were observed once. Less than 20% of the sample goes to the ten largest clones.

Study-wide findings and limitations: Dynamics of the blood repertoire were not tracked past 4 weeks after treatment. No pretreatment tumor biopsies were available, so the baseline intratumoral presence of clonotypes could not be determined. Effects of radiation dose or scheduling on the TCR repertoire could not be addressed with the single-armed trial design. An increase in top tumor clonotypes in blood was observed from baseline to 2 weeks post-radiation, followed by contraction by 4 weeks, which was taken to suggest transient expansion of tumor-resident clones.

Read against the paper, the sample's time point label means: blood 4 weeks post-SBRT, at nephrectomy. This specimen's treatment or condition label, interpreted: 15 Gy SBRT to primary tumor, nephrectomy 4 weeks later. The samples were drawn from a clinical trial, where primary renal cell carcinomas were treated with 15 Gy of stereotactic body radiation therapy and then removed by nephrectomy 4 weeks afterward. Serial peripheral blood from radiation-treated patients was sampled at baseline, 2 weeks and 4 weeks after SBRT to track tumor-enriched clonotypes. Every patient's renal cell carcinoma showed clear cell pathology. Genomic DNA for TCR sequencing was prepared using the QIAamp DNA Blood Mini Kit (Qiagen). Samples were included in the analyses only if all quality control checks were passed.

The sample consisted of blood, taken from a patient whose treatment included radiotherapy and nephrectomy. Recombination joined TRBV18 with TRBJ1-1; the D gene is perhaps TRBD1, from 6 matching bases. This TCR was sampled from a woman aged 45-59 years with renal cell carcinoma. For the CDR3, the sequence is CASLWDTGRAEAFF. The nucleotides read TGTGCCAGCTTATGGGACACAGGGCGCGCTGAAGCTTTCTTT.